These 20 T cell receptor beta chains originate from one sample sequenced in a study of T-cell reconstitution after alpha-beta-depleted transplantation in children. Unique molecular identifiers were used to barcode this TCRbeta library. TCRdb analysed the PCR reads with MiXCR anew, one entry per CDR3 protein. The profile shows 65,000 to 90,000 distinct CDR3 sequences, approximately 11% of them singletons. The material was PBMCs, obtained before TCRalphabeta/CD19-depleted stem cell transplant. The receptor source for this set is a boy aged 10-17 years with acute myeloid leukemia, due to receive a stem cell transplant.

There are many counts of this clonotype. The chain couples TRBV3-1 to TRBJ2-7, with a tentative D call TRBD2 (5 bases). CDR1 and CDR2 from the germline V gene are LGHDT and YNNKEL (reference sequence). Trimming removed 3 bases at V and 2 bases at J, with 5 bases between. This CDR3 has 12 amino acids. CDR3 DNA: TGTGCCAGCAGCCACGGGGCCTACGAGCAGTACTTC. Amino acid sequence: CASSHGAYEQYF.

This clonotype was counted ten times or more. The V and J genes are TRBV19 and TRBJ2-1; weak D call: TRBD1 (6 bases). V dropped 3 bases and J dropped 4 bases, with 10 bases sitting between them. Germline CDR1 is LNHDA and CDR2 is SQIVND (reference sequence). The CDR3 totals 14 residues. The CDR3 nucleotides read TGTGCCAGTAGTATTCAGGGGATTTACAATGAGCAGTTCTTC. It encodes CASSIQGIYNEQFF.

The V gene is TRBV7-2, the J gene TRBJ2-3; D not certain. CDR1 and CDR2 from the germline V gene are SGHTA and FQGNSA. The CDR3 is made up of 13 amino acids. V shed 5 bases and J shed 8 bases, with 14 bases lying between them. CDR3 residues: CASSTHNLPTQYF. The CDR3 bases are TGTGCCAGCAGCACCCACAACCTACCTACGCAGTATTTT.

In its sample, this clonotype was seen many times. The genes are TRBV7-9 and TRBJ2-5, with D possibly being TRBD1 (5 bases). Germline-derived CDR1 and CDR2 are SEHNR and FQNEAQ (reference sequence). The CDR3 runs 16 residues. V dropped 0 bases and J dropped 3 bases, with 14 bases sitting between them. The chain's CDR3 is CASSLAGAGPKETQYF. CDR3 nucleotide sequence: TGTGCCAGCAGCTTAGCAGGGGCAGGGCCTAAAGAGACCCAGTACTTC.

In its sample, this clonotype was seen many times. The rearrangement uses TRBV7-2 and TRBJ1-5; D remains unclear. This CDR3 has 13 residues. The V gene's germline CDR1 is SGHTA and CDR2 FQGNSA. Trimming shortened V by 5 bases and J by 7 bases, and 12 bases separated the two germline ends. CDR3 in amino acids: CASSGNFGQPQHF. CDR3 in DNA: TGTGCCAGCAGCGGTAACTTTGGGCAGCCCCAGCATTTT.

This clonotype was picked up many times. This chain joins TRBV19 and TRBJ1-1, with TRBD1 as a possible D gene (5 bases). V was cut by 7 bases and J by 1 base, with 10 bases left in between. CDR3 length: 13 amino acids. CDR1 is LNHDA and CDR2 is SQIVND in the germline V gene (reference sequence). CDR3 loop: CASNPDRNTEAFF. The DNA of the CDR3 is TGTGCCAGTAACCCCGACAGGAACACTGAAGCTTTCTTT.

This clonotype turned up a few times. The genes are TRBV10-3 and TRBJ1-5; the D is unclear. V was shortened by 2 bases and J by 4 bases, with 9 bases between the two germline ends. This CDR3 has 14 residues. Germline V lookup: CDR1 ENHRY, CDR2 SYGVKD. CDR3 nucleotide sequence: TGTGCCATCAGTGAGACAGTAGGAAATCAGCCCCAGCATTTT. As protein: CAISETVGNQPQHF.

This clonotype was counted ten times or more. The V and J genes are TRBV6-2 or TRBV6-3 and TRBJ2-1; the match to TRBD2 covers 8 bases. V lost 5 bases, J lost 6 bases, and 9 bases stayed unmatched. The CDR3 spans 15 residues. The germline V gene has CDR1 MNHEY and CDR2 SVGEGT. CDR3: CASSPLGREGNEQFF. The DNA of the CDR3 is TGTGCCAGCAGTCCACTGGGACGGGAGGGCAATGAGCAGTTCTTC.

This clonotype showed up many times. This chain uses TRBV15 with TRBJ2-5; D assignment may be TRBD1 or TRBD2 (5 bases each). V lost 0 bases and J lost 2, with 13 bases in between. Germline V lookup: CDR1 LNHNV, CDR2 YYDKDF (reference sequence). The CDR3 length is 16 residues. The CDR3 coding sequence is TGTGCCACCAGCAGAGACCAGGGACGGTATCAAGAGACCCAGTACTTC. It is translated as CATSRDQGRYQETQYF.

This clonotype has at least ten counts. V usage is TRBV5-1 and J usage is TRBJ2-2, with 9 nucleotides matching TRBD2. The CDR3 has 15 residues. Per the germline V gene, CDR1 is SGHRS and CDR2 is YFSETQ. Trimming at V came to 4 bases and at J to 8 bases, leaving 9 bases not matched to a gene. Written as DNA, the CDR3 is TGCGCCAGCAGCCAATTAGCGGGGGCGCTTGGGGAGCTGTTTTTT. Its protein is CASSQLAGALGELFF.

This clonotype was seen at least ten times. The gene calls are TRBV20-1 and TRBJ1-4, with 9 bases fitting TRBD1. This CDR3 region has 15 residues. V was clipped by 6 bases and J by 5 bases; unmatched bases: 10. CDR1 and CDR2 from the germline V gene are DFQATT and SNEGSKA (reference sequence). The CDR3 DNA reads TGCAGTGCCGGTCGGACAGGGGCCACGAATGAAAAACTGTTTTTT. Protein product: CSAGRTGATNEKLFF.

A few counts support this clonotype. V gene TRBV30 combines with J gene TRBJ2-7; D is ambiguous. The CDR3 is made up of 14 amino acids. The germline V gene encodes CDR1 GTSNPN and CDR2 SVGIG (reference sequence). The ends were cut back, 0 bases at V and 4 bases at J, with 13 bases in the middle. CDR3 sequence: CAWSVLGPPYEQYF. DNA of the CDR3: TGTGCCTGGAGTGTACTCGGGCCTCCATACGAGCAGTACTTC.

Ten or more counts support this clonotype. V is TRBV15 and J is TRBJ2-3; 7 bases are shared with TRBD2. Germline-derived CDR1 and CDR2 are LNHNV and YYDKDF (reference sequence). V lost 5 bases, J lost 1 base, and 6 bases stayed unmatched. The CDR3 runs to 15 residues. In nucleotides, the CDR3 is TGTGCCACCAGCCCCTCGGGGGGAGGCACAGATACGCAGTATTTT. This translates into CATSPSGGGTDTQYF. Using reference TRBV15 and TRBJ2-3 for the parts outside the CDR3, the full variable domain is DAMVIQNPRYQVTQFGKPVTLSCSQTLNHNVMYWYQQKSSQAPKLLFHYYDKDFNNEADTPDNFQSRRPNTSFCFLDIRSPGLGDTAMYLCATSPSGGGTDTQYFGPGTRLTVL.

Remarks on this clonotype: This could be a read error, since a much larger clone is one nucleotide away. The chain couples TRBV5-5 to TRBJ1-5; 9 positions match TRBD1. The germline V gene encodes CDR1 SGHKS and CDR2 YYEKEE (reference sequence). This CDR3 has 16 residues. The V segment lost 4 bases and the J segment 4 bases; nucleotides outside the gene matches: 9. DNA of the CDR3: TGTGCCAGCAGCCGACCGACAGGGGGGTTGAATCAGCCCCAGCATTTT. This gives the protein CASSRPTGGLNQPQHF.

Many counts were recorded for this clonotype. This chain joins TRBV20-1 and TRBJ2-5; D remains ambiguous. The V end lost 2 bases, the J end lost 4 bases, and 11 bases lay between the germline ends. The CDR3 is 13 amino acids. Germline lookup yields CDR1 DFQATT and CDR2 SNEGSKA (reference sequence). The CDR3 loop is CSARPLAGETQYF. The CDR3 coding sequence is TGCAGTGCTAGACCCTTGGCAGGAGAGACCCAGTACTTC.

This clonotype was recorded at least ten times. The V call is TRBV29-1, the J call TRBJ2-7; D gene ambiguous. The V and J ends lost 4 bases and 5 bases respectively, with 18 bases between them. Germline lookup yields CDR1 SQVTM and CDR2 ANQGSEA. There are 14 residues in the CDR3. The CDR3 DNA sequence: TGCAGCGTTGGGTCGCAAGGCAGGTCAAACGAGCAGTACTTC. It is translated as CSVGSQGRSNEQYF.

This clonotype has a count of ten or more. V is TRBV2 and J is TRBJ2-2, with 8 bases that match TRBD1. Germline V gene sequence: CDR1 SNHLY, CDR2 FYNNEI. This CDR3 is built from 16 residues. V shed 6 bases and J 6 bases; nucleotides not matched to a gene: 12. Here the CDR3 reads CASSSPGQGKSGELFF. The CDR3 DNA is TGTGCCAGCAGCTCGCCAGGACAGGGAAAGTCCGGGGAGCTGTTTTTT.

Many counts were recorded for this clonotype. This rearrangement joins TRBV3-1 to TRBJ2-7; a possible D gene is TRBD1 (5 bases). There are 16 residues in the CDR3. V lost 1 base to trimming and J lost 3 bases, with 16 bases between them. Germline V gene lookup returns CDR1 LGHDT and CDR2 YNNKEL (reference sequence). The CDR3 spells CASSQAPQGRRYEQYF. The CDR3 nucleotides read TGTGCCAGCAGCCAAGCACCCCAGGGTCGACGCTACGAGCAGTACTTC.

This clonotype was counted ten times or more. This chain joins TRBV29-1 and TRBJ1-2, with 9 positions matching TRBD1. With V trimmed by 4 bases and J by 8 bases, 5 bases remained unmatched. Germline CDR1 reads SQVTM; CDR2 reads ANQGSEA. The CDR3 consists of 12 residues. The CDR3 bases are TGCAGCGTTGCCGGGACAGGGTACGGCTACACCTTC. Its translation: CSVAGTGYGYTF.

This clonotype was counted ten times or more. CDR3 region: CASSSDGTQGEAFF. CDR3 in DNA: TGCGCCAGCAGCTCGGACGGGACCCAGGGGGAAGCTTTCTTT. This chain uses TRBV5-1 with TRBJ1-1; tentatively, D is TRBD1 (6 bases). CDR3 length: 14 residues. The V gene's germline CDR1 is SGHRS and CDR2 YFSETQ. Between the trimmed V and J ends, which lost 3 bases and 8 bases, there was a span of 17 bases.